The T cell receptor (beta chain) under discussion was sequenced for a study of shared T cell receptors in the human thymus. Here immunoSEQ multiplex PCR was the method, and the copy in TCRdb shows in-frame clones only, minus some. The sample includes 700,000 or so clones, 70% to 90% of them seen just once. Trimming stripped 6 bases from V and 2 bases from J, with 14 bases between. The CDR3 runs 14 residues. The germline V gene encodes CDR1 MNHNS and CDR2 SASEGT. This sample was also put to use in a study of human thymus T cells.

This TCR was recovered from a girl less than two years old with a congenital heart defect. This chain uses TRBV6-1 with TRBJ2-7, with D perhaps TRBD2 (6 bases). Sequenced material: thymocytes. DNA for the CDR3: TGTGCCAGCAGCCTTGACAGACTAGCCTACGAGCAGTACTTC. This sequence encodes CASSLDRLAYEQYF.